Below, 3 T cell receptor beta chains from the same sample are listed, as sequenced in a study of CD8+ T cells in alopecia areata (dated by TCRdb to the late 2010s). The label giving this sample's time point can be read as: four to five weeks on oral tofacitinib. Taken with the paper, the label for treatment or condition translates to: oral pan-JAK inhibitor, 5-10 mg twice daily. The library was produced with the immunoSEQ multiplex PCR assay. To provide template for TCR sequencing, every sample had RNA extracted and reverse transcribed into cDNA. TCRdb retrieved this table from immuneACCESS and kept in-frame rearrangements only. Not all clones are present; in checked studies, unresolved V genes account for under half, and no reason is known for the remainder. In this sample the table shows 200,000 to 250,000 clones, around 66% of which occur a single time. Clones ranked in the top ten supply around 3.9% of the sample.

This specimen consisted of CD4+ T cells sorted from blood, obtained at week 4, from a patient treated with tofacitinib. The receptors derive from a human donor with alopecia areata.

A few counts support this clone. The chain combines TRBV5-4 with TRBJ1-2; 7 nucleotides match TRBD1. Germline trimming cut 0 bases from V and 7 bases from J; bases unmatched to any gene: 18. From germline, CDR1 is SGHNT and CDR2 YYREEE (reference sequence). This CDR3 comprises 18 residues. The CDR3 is CASSLGSRGGRGLPGYTF. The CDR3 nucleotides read TGTGCCAGCAGCTTGGGCTCCCGCGGGGGAAGGGGGCTGCCTGGCTACACCTTC.

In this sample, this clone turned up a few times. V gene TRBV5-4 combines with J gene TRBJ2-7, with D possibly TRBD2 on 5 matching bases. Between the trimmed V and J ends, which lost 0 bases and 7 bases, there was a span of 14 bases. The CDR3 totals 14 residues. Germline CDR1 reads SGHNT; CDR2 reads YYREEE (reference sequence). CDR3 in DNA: TGTGCCAGCAGCTTGGGGACGGCAGGAGGAGAGCAGTACTTC. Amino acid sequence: CASSLGTAGGEQYF.

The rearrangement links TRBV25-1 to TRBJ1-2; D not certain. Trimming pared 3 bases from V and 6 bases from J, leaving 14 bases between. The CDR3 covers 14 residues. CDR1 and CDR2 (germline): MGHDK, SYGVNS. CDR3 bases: TGTGCCAGCAGTGATGGTGGCAGGTTGGATGGCTACACCTTC. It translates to CASSDGGRLDGYTF.